This T cell receptor beta chain was obtained from a study of Ad26.COV2.S vaccination and SARS-CoV-2 variants. Study summary: Trial arm assignment for the donor was COV1001 Ad26.COV2.S. Each vaccinee took Ad26.COV2.S intramuscularly, once or twice 56 days apart.

The assay was immunoSEQ multiplex PCR, and TCRdb's table has in-frame clones only and misses some. Of about 680,000 clones in the sample, around 92% were seen once. Treatment of the sample: 15 to 20 received Ad26.COV2.S at low or high dose, single or two shots; about five received placebo; per-sample allocation not given. Each sample was drawn 63 days after the first injection (of vaccine or placebo). Trimming took 6 bases from V and 1 from J, leaving 12 bases between them. The CDR3 is 15 residues long. CDR1 MNHEY and CDR2 SVGAGI come from the germline V gene. The rearrangement joins TRBV6-5 to TRBJ2-2; D gene ambiguous. The receptor comes from a person aged 18 to 59 who received the Ad26.COV2.S COVID-19 vaccine or a placebo. Sequenced here: peripheral blood, sampled in a trial of Ad26.COV2.S vaccine versus placebo. CDR3 sequence (DNA): TGTGCCAGCAGCTCAACTATCATGAACACCGGGGAGCTGTTTTTT. It specifies CASSSTIMNTGELFF.